Presented here are 26 T cell receptor beta chains from one specimen sequenced in a study of CD8 T cells in Susac syndrome. Roughly 0.45 to 1 ug RNA was reverse transcribed with random hexamers. TCRdb independently ran MiXCR on the immunoSEQ multiplex PCR reads; one entry per CDR3 protein. The profile covers about 120,000 distinct CDR3 sequences, with 90% to 95% appearing a single time and about 0.27% taken by the ten largest. Sample: CD8+ T cells from PBMCs. Receptors were obtained from a human donor with Susac syndrome.

The chain has TRBV7-8 and TRBJ2-7; tentative D call: TRBD2 (6 bases). CDR1 is SGHVS and CDR2 is FQNEAQ in the germline V gene. V was pared by 3 bases and J by 0 bases, with 15 bases between. The CDR3 length is 16 residues. The CDR3 DNA reads TGTGCCAGCAGCTTTGGGCGGGGCTCTAGCTCCTACGAGCAGTACTTC. This codes for CASSFGRGSSSYEQYF.

This chain connects TRBV3-1 to TRBJ1-2; 12 bases match TRBD1. V trimming: 5 bases; J trimming: 6 bases; junction bases outside the gene matches: 7. This CDR3 is built from 15 residues. Germline CDR1 LGHDT, CDR2 YNNKEL (reference sequence). The CDR3 loop is CASSLSGTGGHGYTF. The CDR3 coding sequence is TGTGCCAGCAGCTTATCCGGGACAGGGGGCCATGGCTACACCTTC.

The chain is built from TRBV4-3 and TRBJ2-1; TRBD1 might be the D (5 bases). The CDR3 contains 18 residues. CDR1 is LGHNA and CDR2 is YSLEER in the germline V gene. V was shortened by 0 bases and J by 0 bases, with 15 bases between the two germline ends. CDR3 sequence (DNA): TGCGCCAGCAGCCAAGATCCCCGGAGAGACAGCTCCTACAATGAGCAGTTCTTC. This translates into CASSQDPRRDSSYNEQFF.

This clonotype was counted only a few times. The chain carries TRBV12-3 or TRBV12-4 and TRBJ2-3, with D possibly being TRBD1 (5 bases). The CDR3 has 12 residues. V was cut by 6 bases and J by 4 bases, with 8 bases left in between. The CDR3 bases are TGTGCCAGCAGCCAGGGTGCAGATACGCAGTATTTT. Protein: CASSQGADTQYF.

The rearrangement joins TRBV30 to TRBJ2-7; the D is unclear. The CDR3 is made up of 15 amino acids. V was clipped by 5 bases and J by 2 bases, with 19 bases between them. Germline CDR1 is GTSNPN and CDR2 is SVGIG (reference sequence). In DNA form, the CDR3 reads TGTGCCTGGTCCTTACCGAGGAGTCGGCCCTACGAGCAGTACTTC. It is translated as CAWSLPRSRPYEQYF.

The chain recombines TRBV6-2 or TRBV6-3 with TRBJ1-4; maybe TRBD1 (5 bases). Germline CDR1 reads MNHEY; CDR2 reads SVGEGT. The CDR3 spans 15 residues. Trimming stripped 6 bases from V and 0 bases from J, with 11 bases between. The DNA of the CDR3 is TGTGCCAGCAGGCCCCGACAGACAACTAATGAAAAACTGTTTTTT. This encodes CASRPRQTTNEKLFF.

The V and J genes are TRBV7-9 and TRBJ2-3, with 9 bases aligning to TRBD2. V was pared by 5 bases and J by 4 bases, with 7 bases of the junction left unmatched. CDR1 SEHNR and CDR2 FQNEAQ come from the germline V gene (reference sequence). There are 15 residues in the CDR3. CDR3 DNA sequence: TGTGCCAGCAGCCCCCAGCGGGGGGTCCCAGATACGCAGTATTTT. Translated, it gives CASSPQRGVPDTQYF.

The gene calls are TRBV15 and TRBJ1-2, with no clear D. The CDR3 covers 15 residues. Germline CDR1 and CDR2: LNHNV and YYDKDF (reference sequence). V gave up 0 bases and J gave up 4 bases, with 12 bases separating them. This CDR3 is CATSRDRDIAYGYTF. In nucleotides, the CDR3 is TGTGCCACCAGCAGAGACCGGGATATTGCCTATGGCTACACCTTC.

The rearrangement uses TRBV13 and TRBJ2-1; possibly TRBD2 for D (5 bases). V shed 1 base and J shed 2 bases, with 15 bases lying between them. This CDR3 comprises 17 residues. Per germline, CDR1 PRHDT and CDR2 FYEKMQ (reference sequence). In DNA form, the CDR3 reads TGTGCCAGCAGCTTAGTCTTGACGGTGAGGGCCTACAATGAGCAGTTCTTC. Translated: CASSLVLTVRAYNEQFF.

In its sample, this clonotype was seen once. V is TRBV12-3 or TRBV12-4 and J is TRBJ1-2; TRBD1 aligns across 12 bases. CDR3 length equals 17 residues. Germline trimming cut 6 bases from V and 3 bases from J; bases unmatched to any gene: 11. The CDR3, as DNA: TGTGCCAGCAGGTCCGGGACAGGGGGCGCCGAAGACTATGGCTACACCTTC. This translates into CASRSGTGGAEDYGYTF.

The chain employs TRBV4-2 and TRBJ2-4; 7 bases match TRBD2. The CDR3 is made up of 16 amino acids. The germline V gene encodes CDR1 LGHNA and CDR2 YNFKEQ. Trimming cost V 0 bases and J 9 bases; bases outside gene matches: 11. This CDR3 is CASSQDLGGGFSIQYF. Here the CDR3 DNA reads TGTGCCAGCAGCCAAGATCTTGGGGGGGGGTTTAGCATTCAGTACTTC.

The genes are TRBV9 and TRBJ1-5; 8 nucleotides agree with TRBD1. CDR1 is SGDLS and CDR2 is YYNGEE in the germline V gene. V shed 4 bases and J 6 bases; nucleotides not matched to a gene: 12. The CDR3 totals 16 residues. The CDR3 nucleotides read TGTGCCAGCAGCTTGAGACATCAGGGGGCGCCTCAGCCCCAGCATTTT. Its translation: CASSLRHQGAPQPQHF.

The chain combines TRBV20-1 with TRBJ2-2, with D perhaps assigned TRBD1 or TRBD2 (5 bases each). The CDR3 runs 12 residues. Germline values: CDR1 DFQATT, CDR2 SNEGSKA (reference sequence). V lost 5 bases, J lost 6 bases, and 10 bases lay in between. The CDR3 reads CSAPRGAGELFF. In DNA form, the CDR3 reads TGCAGTGCTCCCCGAGGGGCCGGGGAGCTGTTTTTT.

The rearrangement links TRBV30 to TRBJ1-1; no clear D gene. The V gene lost 0 bases and the J gene lost 0 bases, with 5 bases spanning the gap. The CDR3 spans 13 residues. Germline-derived CDR1 and CDR2 are GTSNPN and SVGIG (reference sequence). In nucleotides, the CDR3 is TGTGCCTGGAGTGTACTAGTGAACACTGAAGCTTTCTTT. Protein product: CAWSVLVNTEAFF.

The chain has TRBV29-1 and TRBJ1-2, with a tentative D call TRBD1 (6 bases). In germline, CDR1 is SQVTM, CDR2 ANQGSEA. The CDR3 totals 13 residues. V was pared by 3 bases and J by 8 bases, with 16 bases between. DNA for the CDR3: TGCAGCGTTGAGTCCAGCCGAACAGGGGGCTACACCTTC. This gives the protein CSVESSRTGGYTF. Drawing the rest from reference TRBV29-1 and TRBJ1-2, the complete variable domain is SAVISQKPSRDICQRGTSLTIQCQVDSQVTMMFWYRQQPGQSLTLIATANQGSEATYESGFVIDKFPISRPNLTFSTLTVSNMSPEDSSIYLCSVESSRTGGYTFGSGTRLTVV.

V usage is TRBV20-1 and J usage is TRBJ2-7, with D tentatively TRBD1 or TRBD2 (5 bases each). The CDR3 is 15 amino acids. Germline CDR1 is DFQATT and CDR2 is SNEGSKA (reference sequence). The V end was cut by 0 bases, the J end by 0 bases, with 12 bases between. CDR3 sequence (DNA): TGCAGTGCTAGAGATCGGTCAGGGAGCTCCTACGAGCAGTACTTC. As protein: CSARDRSGSSYEQYF.

J is TRBJ1-6 and V is TRBV19; 11 bases are shared with TRBD1. From germline, CDR1 is LNHDA and CDR2 SQIVND (reference sequence). There are 15 residues in the CDR3. Unmatched junction bases numbered 3, after V lost 5 bases and J lost 6 bases. The CDR3: CASSFGTGGNSPLHF. The CDR3 coding sequence is TGTGCCAGTAGTTTCGGGACAGGGGGTAATTCACCCCTCCACTTT.

A few counts support this clonotype. CDR3 protein: CASSLASGELFF. The CDR3 DNA follows: TGTGCCAGCAGCTTAGCTAGCGGGGAGCTGTTTTTT. V is TRBV7-8 and J is TRBJ2-2; no clear D gene. Germline-derived CDR1 and CDR2 are SGHVS and FQNEAQ. The CDR3 sequence is 12 residues long. V was trimmed by 0 bases and J by 7 bases, leaving 3 bases between them.

The sample holds one count of this clonotype. This chain connects TRBV20-1 to TRBJ1-4, with 7 bases fitting TRBD1. This CDR3 is built from 14 residues. V lost 6 bases to trimming and J lost 7 bases; unmatched junction nucleotides: 11. CDR1 and CDR2 (germline): DFQATT, SNEGSKA (reference sequence). The CDR3 nucleotides read TGCAGTGCCAGTACAGGGGAAGGCGGTGAAAAACTGTTTTTT. Protein: CSASTGEGGEKLFF.

This chain connects TRBV6-5 to TRBJ1-5; possible D gene TRBD1, 5 bases. CDR1 is MNHEY and CDR2 is SVGAGI in the germline V gene. This CDR3 is 13 amino acids long. The CDR3 nucleotides read TGTGGCTCAGGGACGAGCGGCAATCAGCCCCAGCATTTT. It is translated as CGSGTSGNQPQHF.

The V and J genes are TRBV5-4 and TRBJ2-1, with 10 positions matching TRBD1. J lost 13 bases, V lost 4 bases, and 8 bases had no gene match. The V gene's germline CDR1 is SGHNT and CDR2 YYREEE (reference sequence). The CDR3 sequence is 13 residues long. CDR3 sequence: CASSEGQGLYQFF. For the CDR3, the DNA is TGTGCCAGCAGCGAGGGACAGGGGTTATATCAGTTCTTC.

This clonotype is a singleton in its sample. The rearrangement uses TRBV7-9 and TRBJ2-5; TRBD1 agrees at 8 bases. Germline loops: CDR1 SEHNR, CDR2 FQNEAQ (reference sequence). Unmatched junction bases numbered 8, after V lost 4 bases and J lost 4 bases. The CDR3 runs 15 residues. CDR3: CASSSGQGGGETQYF. CDR3 nucleotide sequence: TGTGCCAGCAGCTCCGGACAGGGAGGAGGAGAGACCCAGTACTTC. The whole variable domain, filled in from reference TRBV7-9 and TRBJ2-5, reads DTGVSQNPRHKITKRGQNVTFRCDPISEHNRLYWYRQTLGQGPEFLTYFQNEAQLEKSRLLSDRFSAERPKGSFSTLEIQRTEQGDSAMYLCASSSGQGGGETQYFGPGTRLLVL.

V gene TRBV29-1 combines with J gene TRBJ2-1; no definite D call. V lost 4 bases, J lost 8 bases, and 3 bases lay in between. The germline gives CDR1 SQVTM, CDR2 ANQGSEA. The CDR3 runs to 9 residues. CDR3 residues: CSVGDEQFF. The CDR3 DNA is TGCAGCGTTGGGGATGAGCAGTTCTTC.

The rearrangement uses TRBV7-9 and TRBJ1-1; D is unclear. The CDR3 runs to 12 residues. CDR1 and CDR2 from the germline V gene are SEHNR and FQNEAQ (reference sequence). Trimming removed 5 bases from V and 6 bases from J, with 10 bases in between. The CDR3, as DNA: TGTGCCAGCAGCCCGATGCTCTCTGAAGCTTTCTTT. Translation gives CASSPMLSEAFF. The full variable domain, its missing parts supplied by reference TRBV7-9 and TRBJ1-1, is DTGVSQNPRHKITKRGQNVTFRCDPISEHNRLYWYRQTLGQGPEFLTYFQNEAQLEKSRLLSDRFSAERPKGSFSTLEIQRTEQGDSAMYLCASSPMLSEAFFGQGTRLTVV.

V gene TRBV9 combines with J gene TRBJ2-3; TRBD2 matches 9 bases. Germline V gene lookup returns CDR1 SGDLS and CDR2 YYNGEE. Unmatched junction bases numbered 8, after V lost 0 bases and J lost 3 bases. The CDR3 covers 17 residues. CDR3 region: CASSVAGLAGSTDTQYF. CDR3 nucleotides: TGTGCCAGCAGCGTAGCCGGGCTAGCGGGGAGTACAGATACGCAGTATTTT.

This chain joins TRBV7-8 and TRBJ2-3, with D tentatively TRBD2 (6 bases). Germline CDR1 reads SGHVS; CDR2 reads FQNEAQ. V was trimmed by 5 bases and J by 0 bases, leaving 15 bases between them. The CDR3 totals 16 residues. CDR3 loop: CASSPSGESSTDTQYF. As DNA, the CDR3 is TGTGCCAGCAGCCCGTCGGGGGAATCTAGCACAGATACGCAGTATTTT.